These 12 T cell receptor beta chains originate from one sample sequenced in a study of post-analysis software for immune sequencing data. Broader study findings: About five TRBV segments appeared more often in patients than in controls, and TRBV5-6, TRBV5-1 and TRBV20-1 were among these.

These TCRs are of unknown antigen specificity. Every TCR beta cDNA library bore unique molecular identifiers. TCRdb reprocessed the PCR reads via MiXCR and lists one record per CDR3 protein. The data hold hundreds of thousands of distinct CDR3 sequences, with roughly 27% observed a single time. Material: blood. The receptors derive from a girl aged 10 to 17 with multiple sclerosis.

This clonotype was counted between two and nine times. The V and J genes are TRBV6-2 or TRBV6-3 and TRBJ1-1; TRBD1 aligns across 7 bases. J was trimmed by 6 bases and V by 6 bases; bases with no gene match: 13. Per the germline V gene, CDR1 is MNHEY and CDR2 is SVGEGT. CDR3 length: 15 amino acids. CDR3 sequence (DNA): TGTGCCAGCAGCCCGCTCAGACAGGGAGCCCCTGAAGCTTTCTTT. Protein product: CASSPLRQGAPEAFF.

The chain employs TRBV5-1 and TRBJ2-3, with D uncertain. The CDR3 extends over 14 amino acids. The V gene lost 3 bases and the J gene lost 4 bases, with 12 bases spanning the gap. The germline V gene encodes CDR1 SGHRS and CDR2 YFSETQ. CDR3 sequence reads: CASSSPTKADTQYF. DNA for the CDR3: TGCGCCAGCAGCTCCCCCACGAAGGCAGATACGCAGTATTTT.

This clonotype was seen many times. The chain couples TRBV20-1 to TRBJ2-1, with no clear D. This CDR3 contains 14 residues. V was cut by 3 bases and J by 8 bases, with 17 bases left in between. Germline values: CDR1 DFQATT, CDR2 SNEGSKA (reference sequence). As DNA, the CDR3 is TGCAGTGCTAGTAGGCTACCGACGGCCGATGAGCAGTTCTTC. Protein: CSASRLPTADEQFF.

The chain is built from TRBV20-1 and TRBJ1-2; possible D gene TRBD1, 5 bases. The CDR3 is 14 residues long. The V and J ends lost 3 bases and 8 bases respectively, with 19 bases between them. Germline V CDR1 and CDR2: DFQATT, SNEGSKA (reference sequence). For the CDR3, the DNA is TGCAGTGCTAGTCGATGGGACTCAGCTTTAGGCTACACCTTC. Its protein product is CSASRWDSALGYTF.

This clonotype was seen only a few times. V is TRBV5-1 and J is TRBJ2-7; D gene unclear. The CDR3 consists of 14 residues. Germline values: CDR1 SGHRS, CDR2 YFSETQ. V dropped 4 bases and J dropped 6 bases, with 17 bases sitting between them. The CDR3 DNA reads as TGCGCCAGCAGCCCCGGAGACCAGATGGTCGAGCAGTACTTC. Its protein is CASSPGDQMVEQYF.

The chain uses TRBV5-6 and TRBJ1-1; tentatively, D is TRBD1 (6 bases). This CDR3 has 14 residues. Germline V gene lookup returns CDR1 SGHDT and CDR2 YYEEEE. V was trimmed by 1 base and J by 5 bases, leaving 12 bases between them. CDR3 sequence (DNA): TGTGCCAGCAGCTTGCAGGGGACAAGGACTGAAGCTTTCTTT. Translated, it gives CASSLQGTRTEAFF. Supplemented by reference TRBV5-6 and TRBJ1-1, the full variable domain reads DAGVTQSPTHLIKTRGQQVTLRCSPKSGHDTVSWYQQALGQGPQFIFQYYEEEERQRGNFPDRFSGHQFPNYSSELNVNALLLGDSALYLCASSLQGTRTEAFFGQGTRLTVV.

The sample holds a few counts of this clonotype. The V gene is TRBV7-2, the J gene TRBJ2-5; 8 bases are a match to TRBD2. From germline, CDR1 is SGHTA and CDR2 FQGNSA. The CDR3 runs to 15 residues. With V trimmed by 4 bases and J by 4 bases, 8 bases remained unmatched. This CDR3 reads CASSSGLGGRETQYF. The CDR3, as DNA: TGTGCCAGCAGCTCGGGACTAGGAGGGAGAGAGACCCAGTACTTC. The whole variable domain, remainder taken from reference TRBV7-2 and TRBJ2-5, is GAGVSQSPSNKVTEKGKDVELRCDPISGHTALYWYRQSLGQGLEFLIYFQGNSAPDKSGLPSDRFSAERTGGSVSTLTIQRTQQEDSAVYLCASSSGLGGRETQYFGPGTRLLVL.

CDR3 sequence: CSARKREAGAEAFF. In DNA form, the CDR3 reads TGCAGTGCTAGGAAACGGGAGGCCGGGGCTGAAGCTTTCTTT. V gene TRBV20-1 combines with J gene TRBJ1-1; no clear D. There are 14 residues in the CDR3. The V end was cut by 3 bases, the J end by 6 bases, with 17 bases between. Looked up from germline, CDR1 is DFQATT and CDR2 is SNEGSKA (reference sequence).

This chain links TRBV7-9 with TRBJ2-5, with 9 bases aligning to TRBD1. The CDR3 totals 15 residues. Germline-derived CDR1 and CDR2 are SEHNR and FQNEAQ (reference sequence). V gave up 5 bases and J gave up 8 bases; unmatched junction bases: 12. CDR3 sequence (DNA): TGTGCCAGCAGCCCCGGTTGGCGGGACAGGGTTACCCAGTACTTC. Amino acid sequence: CASSPGWRDRVTQYF. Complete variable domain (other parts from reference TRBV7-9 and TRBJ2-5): DTGVSQNPRHKITKRGQNVTFRCDPISEHNRLYWYRQTLGQGPEFLTYFQNEAQLEKSRLLSDRFSAERPKGSFSTLEIQRTEQGDSAMYLCASSPGWRDRVTQYFGPGTRLLVL.

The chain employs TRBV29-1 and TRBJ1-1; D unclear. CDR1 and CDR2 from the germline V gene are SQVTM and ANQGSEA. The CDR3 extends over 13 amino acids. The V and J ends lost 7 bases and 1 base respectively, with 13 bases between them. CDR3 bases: TGCAGCGGAGGGTCCGGAACGAACACTGAAGCTTTCTTT. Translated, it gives CSGGSGTNTEAFF.

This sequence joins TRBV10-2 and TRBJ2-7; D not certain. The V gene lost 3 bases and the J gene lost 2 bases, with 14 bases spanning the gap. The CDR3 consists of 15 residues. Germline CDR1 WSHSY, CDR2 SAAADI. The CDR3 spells CASSDASYYPYEQYF. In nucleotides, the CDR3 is TGCGCCAGCAGTGATGCCTCCTATTACCCCTACGAGCAGTACTTC.

The CDR3 is CSATDRGGYGYTF. CDR3 nucleotide sequence: TGCAGTGCTACCGACAGGGGAGGCTATGGCTACACCTTC. V gene TRBV20-1 combines with J gene TRBJ1-2; 8 bases match TRBD1. Germline assignment: CDR1 DFQATT and CDR2 SNEGSKA (reference sequence). The CDR3 length is 13 residues. The V gene end was trimmed by 4 bases and the J gene end by 4 bases; junction bases not matched to a gene: 5.